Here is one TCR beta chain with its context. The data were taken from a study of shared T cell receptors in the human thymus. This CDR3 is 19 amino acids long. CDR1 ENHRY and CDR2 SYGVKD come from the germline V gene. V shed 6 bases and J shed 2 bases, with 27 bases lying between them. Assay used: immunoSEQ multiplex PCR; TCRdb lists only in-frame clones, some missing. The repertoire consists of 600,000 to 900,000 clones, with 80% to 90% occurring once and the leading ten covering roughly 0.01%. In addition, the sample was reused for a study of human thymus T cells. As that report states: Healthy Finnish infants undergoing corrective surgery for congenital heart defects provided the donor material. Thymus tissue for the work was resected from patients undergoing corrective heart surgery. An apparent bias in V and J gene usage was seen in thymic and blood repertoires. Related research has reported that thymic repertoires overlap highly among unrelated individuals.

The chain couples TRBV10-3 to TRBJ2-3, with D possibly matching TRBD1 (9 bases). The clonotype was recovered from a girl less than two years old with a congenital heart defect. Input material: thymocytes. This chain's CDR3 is CAIRAGQGLAGSNTDTQYF. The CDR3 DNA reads TGTGCCATCAGGGCGGGACAGGGCTTAGCGGGGTCAAACACAGATACGCAGTATTTT.